This entry lists 27 T cell receptor beta chains sequenced from one sample in a study of T-cell reconstitution after alpha-beta-depleted transplantation in children. Unique molecular identifiers were used in preparing the TCRbeta library. TCRdb reprocessed the PCR reads with MiXCR, giving one entry per CDR3 protein. The table has a few hundred thousand distinct CDR3 sequences, around 10% seen once. This specimen consisted of peripheral blood, obtained 180 days after TCRalphabeta/CD19-depleted stem cell transplant. The source is a male patient between 2 and 10 years old who had a stem cell transplant for chronic granulomatous disease, so the T cells may come from the graft donor.

This clonotype was counted only a few times. The rearrangement uses TRBV6-1 and TRBJ2-1; 10 bases map to TRBD2. V was clipped by 6 bases and J by 7 bases; unmatched bases: 9. Germline V gene lookup returns CDR1 MNHNS and CDR2 SASEGT. The CDR3 runs 15 residues. The CDR3 spells CASRGAGGPPNEQFF. The CDR3 DNA reads TGTGCCAGCAGAGGAGCGGGAGGGCCCCCTAATGAGCAGTTCTTC.

This clonotype occurred many times. The chain uses TRBV20-1 and TRBJ1-5; 7 positions match TRBD1. The V gene's germline CDR1 is DFQATT and CDR2 SNEGSKA (reference sequence). The ends lost 6 bases at V and 7 bases at J; junction bases unmatched: 12. The CDR3 is made up of 14 amino acids. CDR3 region: CSAWGSRGDQPQHF. The CDR3, as DNA: TGCAGTGCCTGGGGCAGCAGGGGGGACCAGCCCCAGCATTTT.

This clonotype was observed at least ten times. A read error may produce the germline difference seen at one junction end. The chain carries TRBV7-7 and TRBJ2-2, with D perhaps given as TRBD1 or TRBD2 (6 bases each). The V gene's germline CDR1 is SSHAT and CDR2 FNYEAQ (reference sequence). This CDR3 is 14 amino acids long. CDR3 in DNA: TGTGCTAGCAGCTTAGGAGGGGGCACCGGGGAGCTGTTTTTT. Its translation: CASSLGGGTGELFF.

This clonotype occurred many times. The chain links TRBV6-2 or TRBV6-3 to TRBJ2-1; TRBD2 matches at 10 bases. J lost 9 bases, V lost 5 bases, and 7 bases had no gene match. The CDR3 totals 14 residues. Germline V CDR1 and CDR2: MNHEY, SVGEGT. The CDR3 coding sequence is TGTGCCAGCAGTCGTATAGCGGGAGGAGGTGAGCAGTTCTTC. Protein product: CASSRIAGGGEQFF.

The chain couples TRBV20-1 to TRBJ2-7, with 9 bases aligning to TRBD2. CDR1 DFQATT and CDR2 SNEGSKA come from the germline V gene (reference sequence). The CDR3 loop spans 17 amino acids. DNA of the CDR3: TGCAGCTCCCCCTCAAGGGCCGGTAGTAGCGGGAGCTACGAGCAGTACTTC. It translates to CSSPSRAGSSGSYEQYF.

This clonotype has at least ten counts. The genes are TRBV10-3 and TRBJ2-7; 8 bases are a match to TRBD1. This CDR3 has 16 residues. V shed 3 bases and J 1 base; nucleotides not matched to a gene: 8. Germline V gene data show CDR1 as ENHRY and CDR2 as SYGVKD. This CDR3 reads CAISELARTGSYEQYF. DNA for the CDR3: TGTGCCATCAGTGAATTAGCGAGGACAGGGTCCTACGAGCAGTACTTC.

This clonotype has a count of ten or more. V is TRBV7-2 and J is TRBJ2-1; D gene uncertain. V was cut by 1 base and J by 10 bases, with 5 bases left in between. Per the germline V gene, CDR1 is SGHTA and CDR2 is FQGNSA. CDR3 size: 11 residues. The CDR3 sequence: CASSLGAEQFF. DNA for the CDR3: TGTGCCAGCAGCTTAGGGGCGGAGCAGTTCTTC.

This clonotype was seen repeatedly, ten times or more. The rearrangement uses TRBV20-1 and TRBJ2-1; D unresolved. The germline CDR1 and CDR2 sequences are DFQATT and SNEGSKA (reference sequence). The ends were cut back, 0 bases at V and 6 bases at J, with 6 bases in the middle. This CDR3 has 12 residues. In DNA, the CDR3 is TGCAGTGCTAGAGATGGTGTCAATGAGCAGTTCTTC. Amino acids: CSARDGVNEQFF.

This clonotype has a count of ten or more. V is TRBV28 and J is TRBJ2-7; D is perhaps TRBD1 or TRBD2 (6 bases each). V lost 7 bases, J lost 6 bases, and 22 bases lay in between. This CDR3 has 15 amino acids. Looked up from germline, CDR1 is MDHEN and CDR2 is SYDVKM. The CDR3 DNA follows: TGTGCCAGCACAACCACAGGGACGGGAGTGGCCGAGCAGTACTTC. Residues: CASTTTGTGVAEQYF.

Points on this clonotype: This may be a read error: a much more frequent sequence differs by one nucleotide. The chain links TRBV29-1 to TRBJ2-3; no clear D. V shed 7 bases and J shed 3 bases, with 20 bases lying between them. Per germline, CDR1 SQVTM and CDR2 ANQGSEA. The CDR3 length is 15 residues. The CDR3 sequence is CSALKGSGLTDTQYF. The CDR3 nucleotides read TGCAGCGCCCTCAAAGGTTCGGGCCTTACAGATACGCAGTATTTT.

Notes on this clonotype: Since a much larger clone is just one base distant, this may be a read error. DNA for the CDR3: TGTGCCAGCAGGCCGAACGCGGTGACAGATACGCAGTATTTT. This gives the protein CASRPNAVTDTQYF. The V and J genes are TRBV6-2 or TRBV6-3 and TRBJ2-3, with D uncertain. CDR3 length: 14 amino acids. Germline loops: CDR1 MNHEY, CDR2 SVGEGT. Trimming left V 6 bases short and J 3 bases short, with 13 bases between.

In its sample, this clonotype was seen a few times. The rearrangement uses TRBV11-2 and TRBJ2-7; D is uncertain. V was pared by 2 bases and J by 3 bases, with 8 bases between. In germline, CDR1 is SGHAT, CDR2 FQNNGV. This CDR3 is built from 13 residues. CDR3 residues: CASSLYLDYEQYF. In DNA, the CDR3 is TGTGCCAGCAGCTTATATTTGGACTACGAGCAGTACTTC.

This clonotype was recorded many times. The DNA of the CDR3 is TGTGCCAGCAGCTTTTCACTAGCGGGAGTTGTGGAGACCCAGTACTTC. Its protein is CASSFSLAGVVETQYF. This rearrangement joins TRBV7-8 to TRBJ2-5; 11 positions match TRBD2. Germline loops: CDR1 SGHVS, CDR2 FQNEAQ. The V and J ends lost 3 bases and 5 bases, in that order; junction bases with no gene match: 8. This CDR3 contains 16 residues.

The CDR3 reads CASSGGGVNQPQHF. Written as DNA, the CDR3 is TGTGCCAGCAGTGGAGGTGGGGTCAATCAGCCCCAGCATTTT. The chain couples TRBV2 to TRBJ1-5; no reliable D call. Trimming shortened V by 4 bases and J by 3 bases, and 10 bases separated the two germline ends. CDR1 and CDR2 (germline): SNHLY, FYNNEI. This CDR3 region has 14 residues.

This clonotype was recorded once. This sequence may be a read error, since a much larger clone differs from it by one base. The rearrangement links TRBV7-9 to TRBJ2-3; tentatively, D is TRBD2 (5 bases). This CDR3 contains 15 residues. The germline V gene has CDR1 SEHNR and CDR2 FQNEAQ (reference sequence). Trimming removed 2 bases at V and 4 bases at J, with 13 bases between. The CDR3 bases are TGTGCCAGCAGCTTAAACGGGGTATCGGCAGATACGCAGTATTTT. Protein product: CASSLNGVSADTQYF.

This clonotype has at least ten counts. The chain employs TRBV3-1 and TRBJ2-2; D is possibly TRBD2 (5 bases). The CDR3 sequence is 15 residues long. Germline V CDR1 and CDR2: LGHDT, YNNKEL (reference sequence). V lost 0 bases and J lost 6, with 11 bases in between. The CDR3 coding sequence is TGTGCCAGCAGCCAAGAAGATCTAGCCCCCGGGGAGCTGTTTTTT. Its protein product is CASSQEDLAPGELFF.

This clonotype showed up many times. This chain links TRBV24-1 with TRBJ2-1, with D possibly matching TRBD2 (5 bases). This CDR3 spans 16 amino acids. Trimming removed 2 bases from V and 1 base from J, with 11 bases in between. Per the germline V gene, CDR1 is KGHDR and CDR2 is SFDVKD. The CDR3 DNA is TGTGCCACCAGTGATTCCACTAGTAGGTCCTACAATGAGCAGTTCTTC. Its translation: CATSDSTSRSYNEQFF.

This clonotype has ten or more counts. The chain couples TRBV7-9 to TRBJ2-3; 11 positions agree with TRBD2. Per the germline V gene, CDR1 is SEHNR and CDR2 is FQNEAQ (reference sequence). Trimming took 6 bases from V and 7 from J; bases not matched to a gene: 6. The CDR3 sequence is 14 residues long. This CDR3 is CASSRLAGSYTQYF. The DNA of the CDR3 is TGTGCCAGCAGTCGACTAGCGGGGTCGTATACGCAGTATTTT.

This clonotype was counted many times. The rearrangement links TRBV11-2 to TRBJ2-3; no definite D call. V was cut by 5 bases and J by 9 bases, with 12 bases left in between. The CDR3 extends over 12 amino acids. Germline lookup yields CDR1 SGHAT and CDR2 FQNNGV. CDR3 region: CASSPSLGTQYF. Here the CDR3 DNA reads TGTGCCAGCAGCCCCTCCCTAGGGACGCAGTATTTT.

This clonotype was found many times. The V and J genes are TRBV5-6 and TRBJ2-3, with a possible D match to TRBD2 (6 bases). The V end was cut by 0 bases, the J end by 14 bases, with 16 bases between. Germline CDR1 is SGHDT and CDR2 is YYEEEE. The CDR3 runs 13 residues. CDR3 sequence reads: CASSLGFGDSWYF. The DNA for the CDR3 is TGTGCCAGCAGCTTGGGGTTCGGGGACTCGTGGTATTTT.

This clonotype turned up a few times. This chain uses TRBV27 with TRBJ2-7; TRBD2 matches 12 bases. V shed 6 bases and J 6 bases; nucleotides not matched to a gene: 6. CDR1 and CDR2 (germline): MNHEY, SMNVEV (reference sequence). The CDR3 loop spans 14 amino acids. For the CDR3, the DNA is TGTGCCAGCAGGGTCCTAGCGGGAGGGAGCGAGCAGTACTTC. Its translation is CASRVLAGGSEQYF.

CDR3 region: CASSLSLAASYEQYF. In nucleotides, the CDR3 is TGCGCCAGCAGCTTGTCACTAGCGGCCTCCTACGAGCAGTACTTC. This chain connects TRBV5-1 to TRBJ2-7; 8 bases map to TRBD2. The V segment lost 1 base and the J segment 0 bases; nucleotides outside the gene matches: 3. In germline, CDR1 is SGHRS, CDR2 YFSETQ. The CDR3 loop spans 15 amino acids.

This clonotype was counted ten times or more. This rearrangement joins TRBV29-1 to TRBJ2-5; 9 positions match TRBD1. This CDR3 comprises 14 residues. The germline V gene has CDR1 SQVTM and CDR2 ANQGSEA. V gave up 8 bases and J gave up 3 bases; unmatched junction bases: 10. The CDR3 here is CSTLGQGGKETQYF. CDR3 in DNA: TGCAGCACCCTGGGACAGGGAGGAAAAGAGACCCAGTACTTC.

On this clonotype: This may stem from a read error, because a much larger clone lies one nucleotide away. The rearrangement joins TRBV7-8 to TRBJ2-2; D call uncertain. From germline, CDR1 is SGHVS and CDR2 FQNEAQ. The CDR3 is made up of 14 amino acids. CDR3 bases: TGTGCCGGCAGCTCCCCGGGGAACACCGGGGAGCTGTTTTTT. Its protein is CAGSSPGNTGELFF. The whole variable domain, filled in from reference TRBV7-8 and TRBJ2-2, reads GAGVSQSPRYKVAKRGQDVALRCDPISGHVSLFWYQQALGQGPEFLTYFQNEAQLDKSGLPSDRFFAERPEGSVSTLKIQRTQQEDSAVYLCAGSSPGNTGELFFGEGSRLTVL.

This clonotype was recorded only once. A much bigger clone sits one base away, suggesting this may be a read error. V gene TRBV21-1 combines with J gene TRBJ2-1. TRBV21-1 is a pseudogene segment. CDR3 length: 16 residues. CDR3 nucleotide sequence: TGTGCCAGCCGTAAACAGTGTGAAGGCTCCTACAATGAGCAGTTCTTC. Its protein product is CASRKQCEGSYNEQFF.

The rearrangement links TRBV4-3 to TRBJ2-5; D is ambiguous. The length of the CDR3 is 12 residues. In germline, CDR1 is LGHNA, CDR2 YSLEER. V lost 0 bases and J lost 5, with 4 bases in between. CDR3: CASSQERETQYF. In DNA, the CDR3 is TGCGCCAGCAGCCAAGAACGCGAGACCCAGTACTTC.

This clonotype was counted at least ten times. CDR3 residues: CASSPTKVLWDTEAFF. The CDR3 DNA reads as TGTGCCAGCTCACCAACTAAGGTCTTGTGGGACACTGAAGCTTTCTTT. The rearrangement joins TRBV18 to TRBJ1-1; no firm D call. The CDR3 totals 16 residues. CDR1 and CDR2 (germline): KGHSH, LQKENI. The V end lost 2 bases, the J end lost 3 bases, and 16 bases lay between the germline ends.